This T cell receptor (beta chain) was found in a study of regulatory T cells in long-lasting Graves disease. CDR1 and CDR2 from the germline V gene are DFQATT and SNEGSKA (reference sequence). This CDR3 is built from 11 residues. This clonotype has at least ten counts. The junction departs from germline at one end; a sequencing error may be responsible. Time point given: newly diagnosed GD, antithyroid drugs for less than 3 months. The TCR library was prepared using RNA isolated from PBMCs. Investigators prepared the TCR beta libraries by applying iRepertoire HTBI primers and Arm-PCR of CDR3 regions. TCRdb re-analysed the multiplex PCR reads in MiXCR, keeping a single row per CDR3 protein. The sample lists around 470,000 distinct CDR3 sequences; less than 15% were seen once. The same specimen was also included in a second study, on T cells in Graves' hyperthyroidism and ophthalmopathy.

The specimen was peripheral blood mononuclear cells (PBMCs), collected at new diagnosis, from a patient treated with antithyroid drugs. This clonotype was obtained from a woman aged 45-65 years with Graves disease. The gene calls are TRBV20-1 and TRBJ2-7, with D possibly TRBD2 on 7 matching bases. The CDR3 DNA reads TGCAGTGCTGTGGGGGGGGCCGTCGCGGGCTTC. Amino acid sequence: CSAVGGAVAGF.